This paragraph reports one T cell receptor (beta chain). Its antigen remains undetermined. Per-base qualities were not stored, and no clone one base away is much larger. This specimen comes from a study of cytomegalovirus exposure and HLA in healthy donors (dated by TCRdb to between 2016 and 2019). The study in broad terms: In an earlier analysis of 450 to 750 of the donors, roughly 300 Gb of sequence data and 90 million to 120 million unique TCR beta sequences from 180 million or so T cells were reported. The T cell repertoires of some 700 subjects were profiled by immunosequencing and related to cytomegalovirus serostatus. A later genetic analysis used genome-wide SNP genotypes for about 65% of the roughly 670 donors, treating that subset as a discovery cohort. The study aimed to test whether signatures of past pathogen exposure could be identified by cataloging public T cell receptors. In an earlier analysis of a few hundred of the donors, high-throughput TCR beta sequencing was used to judge whether each TCR beta V gene segment behaved as functional or pseudogenic. A separate validation cohort of 90 to 150 different subjects was used in addition to the approximately 700-subject first cohort. A later analysis re-analyzed previously published TCR beta repertoires from 660 or so donors and added high-resolution HLA genotyping to study TCR occurrence patterns. Every discovery cohort repertoire had been produced on one sequencing platform. HLA typing included class I and class II loci at four-digit resolution. To predict cytomegalovirus infection status, the study brought together high-throughput TCR immunosequencing, statistical association of individual TCRs with disease status, and machine learning. Of the 398 genotyped donors, around 81% fell in the genetic ancestry cluster associated with self-reported Caucasian donors. Typing coverage differed by locus: A, B, C, DRB1 and DQB1 were typed in roughly 620-640 donors, DQA1 in 522, DPA1 in 606, and DPB1 in approximately 450. Among about 410 genotyped donors of the cohort, an average of about 220,000 unique TCR beta nucleotide sequences was sequenced per donor, of which 15% to 20% were non-productive. About 280 gigabases of sequencing data and around 90 million unique TCR sequences made up an early release that covered several hundred HLA-typed donors. Donor age, sex, ethnicity and CMV serostatus were collected together with the repertoire data. Rather than drawing on any new phenotypic data, the later analysis identified candidate immune exposures from TCR beta sequences and the way those sequences occurred across donors. Because of strong linkage in the cohort, roughly 5 DR-DQ haplotypes were treated as single units for association and clustering.

Library creation used the immunoSEQ multiplex PCR assay. For the multiplex PCR, a mixture combining 60 forward primers for TCR Vbeta segments and 13 reverse primers for TCR Jbeta segments was used. The CDR3 region of rearranged TCR beta genes was amplified from genomic DNA with a multiplex PCR assay. Amplified TCR beta libraries were sequenced as 87-base-pair reads on the Illumina HiSeq System. In the authors' own workflow: In a later analysis, some 80 million unique TCR beta chains were counted across the roughly 610 repertoires, and roughly 10 million of these chains were shared by at least two donors. Raw reads were error-corrected and collapsed into unique sequences by a nearest-neighbor algorithm in which closely related sequences were merged to remove PCR and sequencing errors. CDR3 sequences were aligned to IMGT reference sequences to assign V, D and J gene segments. For a sequence to be retained, at least a six-nucleotide match to both a V gene segment and a J gene segment was required. A rearrangement was called productive if the CDR3 had no stop codons and remained in frame with V and J, and every other rearrangement was called non-productive. Following IMGT convention, CDR3 was defined as the stretch from the second conserved V-encoded cysteine to the conserved J-encoded phenylalanine. The earlier analysis of 450 to 750 of the donors excluded any sequence lacking an unambiguous match to a single V gene segment. In an earlier analysis of about 590 of the donors, a V segment was called functional when productive rearrangements were above 56.7%, and segregating when the standard deviation between donors exceeded 5%. To diagnose cytomegalovirus status from the catalog of TCR beta chain sequences, a statistical classification framework was built. In a later analysis, TCR nucleotide sequences were compared against IMGT/GENE-DB human TR gene sequences so that V and J genes could be assigned. A later analysis assigned CDR3 sequences and most-parsimonious VDJ recombination scenarios with the TCRdist pipeline. In a later analysis, every TCR beta chain was defined by the combination of its CDR3 amino acid sequence and its V-gene family, and reads without a unique V-gene family were dropped. A later analysis removed 550 to 650 highly shared, low-generation-probability nucleotide sequences to deal with suspected cross-contamination and a sequencing artifact. A later analysis calculated a clonal expansion index for each public chain from normalized within-repertoire ranks of inferred template counts. Generation probabilities in a later analysis came from a VDJ recombination model fitted to out-of-frame rearrangements, and those results were checked against IGoR. In a later analysis, TCR-TCR, TCR-HLA and TCR-CMV co-occurrence was scored with hypergeometric tests, and a repertoire-size bias correction was applied to TCR pairs. To estimate false discovery rates, a later analysis permuted the HLA or CMV assignments 20 times. A later analysis grouped co-occurring TCRs with DBSCAN, adding TCRdist sequence similarity when clustering within HLA-allele-positive subsets. Co-occurrence clustering excluded repertoires with fewer than 30,000 or more than 120,000 public chains, plus five with anomalous nucleotide sharing. TCRdb took over this immuneACCESS table, retaining in-frame rearrangements with V and J assigned. Such tables are incomplete; in checked studies, under half of the missing clones stem from an unresolved V gene, and the remainder is unexplained. The V and J calls and clone size are taken from that table; D and trimming were inferred from the DNA. Counted in this sample were some 140,000 clones; approximately 87% of them appeared once. 4.5% to 6.5% of the sample comes from the top ten.

In total, 600 or so healthy bone marrow donors made up the cohort. At the time of sampling, all cohort members were nominally healthy, though unrecorded immune exposures were likely present. The donor tested CMV seronegative and was one of the 352 seronegative cohort members. A peripheral blood sample was collected from each donor, and TCR beta sequencing was performed on peripheral blood mononuclear cells. The Qiagen DNeasy Blood Extraction Kit was used to extract genomic DNA from the blood cell samples. Looking up the germline V gene yields CDR1 MDHEN and CDR2 SYDVKM. The CDR3 covers 14 residues, taking in both the cysteine and the phenylalanine. The entry retains the CDR3 DNA only, 42 bases that are in frame from base 1. V loses 4 bases at its end and J loses 4 bases; junction bases beyond the gene matches: 0. General findings and caveats noted by the study authors: An association between a missense DCLRE1C variant and V-gene and J-gene trimming of TCR beta chains was found in a later genetic analysis and replicated in an independent cohort. A later analysis associated around 16,000 TCR beta sequences with specific HLA alleles at a false discovery rate of 0.05. Linkage disequilibrium might explain the correlated functional status among segregating V segments, but an unknown experimental factor could not be ruled out. Several of the top co-occurrence clusters appeared to be linked to parvovirus B19, influenza, CMV and Epstein-Barr virus, according to a later analysis. When HLA alleles, especially DR and DQ, strongly co-occurred, attributing TCR associations to individual alleles was difficult. An earlier analysis of approximately 600 of the donors showed that most TCR beta V segments appeared in productive rearrangements either about 87% or about 30% of the time, which broadly matched IMGT annotations. Because the 87-base-pair reads could not distinguish some IMGT-functional V segments, including TRBV6-2 and TRBV6-3, those segments were excluded. A further reported finding was that TCR beta sequences accurately predicted the HLA-A and HLA-B alleles for most subjects in the first cohort. The earlier analysis of approximately 590 of the donors excluded roughly 17 rarely observed V segments, including chromosome 9 orphons, because counts were too low. Most TCR sequences were observed very rarely across donors, whereas some public TCRs were present in many individuals. HLA typing was unavailable for some donors at each locus, so association tests used only the typed subset. In a later analysis, HLA-associated TCR beta chains were found to be more clonally expanded and to have lower generation probabilities than equally common non-associated chains. The only immune exposure information available for the cohort was CMV serostatus. According to the authors, the approach could potentially be generalized to other disease states and immunological phenotypes. According to a later genetic analysis, donors in an Asian-associated ancestry cluster had fewer N-insertions in productive TCRs than the approximately 670-donor mean. A cluster of highly shared sequence variants was judged likely to represent a technical artifact of the sequencing pipeline. In a later analysis, TCR association rates were found to vary across HLA loci, with the most associated TCRs seen for DRB1 alleles and the fewest for HLA-C alleles. The presence/absence analyses assumed that sequencing depth was roughly uniform across donors, and that assumption may not be true. Three of the identified cytomegalovirus-associated TCR beta chains were confirmed in vitro to be specific for cytomegalovirus antigens. The cohort was sequenced for TCR beta chains only, and without alpha or paired-chain data the features that could be detected were limited. In the study, 164 TCR beta chains were listed as associated with cytomegalovirus. In a later analysis, most CMV-associated TCR beta chains were found to appear HLA-restricted, with HLA associations seemingly driven largely by CMV exposure. The classifier was reported to diagnose cytomegalovirus status with high specificity and sensitivity in both the original cohort and the validation cohort.

The chain joins TRBV28 to TRBJ2-5; 13 bases in the middle match TRBD2. The clonotype originates from a woman aged 30 to 39 in good health and CMV-seronegative. The sample consisted of PBMCs. This receptor has the CDR3 CASSWTSGGETQYF. The nucleotide sequence reads as follows: TGTGCCAGCAGTTGGACTAGCGGGGGAGAGACCCAGTACTTC. Beyond the CDR3, the reference TRBV28 and TRBJ2-5 genes provide the residues; the full variable domain reads: DVKVTQSSRYLVKRTGEKVFLECVQDMDHENMFWYRQDPGLGLRLIYFSYDVKMKEKGDIPEGYSVSREKKERFSLILESASTNQTSMYLCASSWTSGGETQYFGPGTRLLVL.